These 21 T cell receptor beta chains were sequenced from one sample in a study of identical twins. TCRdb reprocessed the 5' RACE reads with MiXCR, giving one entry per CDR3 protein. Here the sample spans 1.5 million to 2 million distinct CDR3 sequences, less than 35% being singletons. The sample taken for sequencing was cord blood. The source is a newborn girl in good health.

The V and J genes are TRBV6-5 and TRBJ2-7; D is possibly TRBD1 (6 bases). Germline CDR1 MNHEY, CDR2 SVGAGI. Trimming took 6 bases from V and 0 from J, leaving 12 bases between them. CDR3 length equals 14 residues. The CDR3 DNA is TGTGCCAGCAGGCCCCCACAGGGCTCCTACGAGCAGTACTTC. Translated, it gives CASRPPQGSYEQYF.

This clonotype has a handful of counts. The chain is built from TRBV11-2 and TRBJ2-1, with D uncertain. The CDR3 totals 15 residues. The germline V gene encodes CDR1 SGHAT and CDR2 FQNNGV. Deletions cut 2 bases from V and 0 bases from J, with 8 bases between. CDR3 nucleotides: TGTGCCAGCAGCTTAATCCGGGCCTCCTACAATGAGCAGTTCTTC. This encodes CASSLIRASYNEQFF. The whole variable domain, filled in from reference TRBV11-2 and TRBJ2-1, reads EAGVAQSPRYKIIEKRQSVAFWCNPISGHATLYWYQQILGQGPKLLIQFQNNGVVDDSQLPKDRFSAERLKGVDSTLKIQPAKLEDSAVYLCASSLIRASYNEQFFGPGTRLTVL.

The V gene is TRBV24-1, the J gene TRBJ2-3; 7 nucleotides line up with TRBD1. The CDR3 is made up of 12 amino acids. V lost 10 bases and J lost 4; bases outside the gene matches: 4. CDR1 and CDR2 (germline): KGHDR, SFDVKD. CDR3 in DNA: TGTGCCACGGGAGACAGGGCAGATACGCAGTATTTT. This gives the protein CATGDRADTQYF.

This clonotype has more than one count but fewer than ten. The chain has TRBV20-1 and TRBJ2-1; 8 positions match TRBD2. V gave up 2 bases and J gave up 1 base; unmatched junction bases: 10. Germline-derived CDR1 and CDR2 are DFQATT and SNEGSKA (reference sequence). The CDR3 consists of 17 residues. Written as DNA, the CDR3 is TGCAGTGCTAGAACTAGCGGCTCGGGGAGGTCCTACAATGAGCAGTTCTTC. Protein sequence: CSARTSGSGRSYNEQFF.

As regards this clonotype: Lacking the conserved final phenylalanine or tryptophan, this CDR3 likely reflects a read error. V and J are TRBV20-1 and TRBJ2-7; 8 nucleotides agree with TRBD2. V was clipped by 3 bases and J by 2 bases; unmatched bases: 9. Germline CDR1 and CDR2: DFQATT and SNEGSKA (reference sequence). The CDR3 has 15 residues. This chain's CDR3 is CSARPKAGGPYEQYL. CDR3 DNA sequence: TGCAGTGCTAGGCCAAAGGCGGGAGGTCCCTACGAGCAGTACTTA.

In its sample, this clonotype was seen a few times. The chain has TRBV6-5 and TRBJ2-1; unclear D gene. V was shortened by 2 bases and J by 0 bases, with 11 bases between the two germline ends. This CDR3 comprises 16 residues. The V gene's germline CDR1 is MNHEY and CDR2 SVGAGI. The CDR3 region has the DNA TGTGCCAGCAGTTACAATCTGGGTAGCTCCTACAATGAGCAGTTCTTC. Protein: CASSYNLGSSYNEQFF.

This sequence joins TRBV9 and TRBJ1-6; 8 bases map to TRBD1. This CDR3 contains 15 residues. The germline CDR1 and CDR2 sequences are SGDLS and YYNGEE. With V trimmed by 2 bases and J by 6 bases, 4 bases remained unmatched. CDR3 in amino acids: CASSVATGANSPLHF. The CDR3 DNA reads TGTGCCAGCAGCGTCGCGACAGGGGCTAATTCACCCCTCCACTTT.

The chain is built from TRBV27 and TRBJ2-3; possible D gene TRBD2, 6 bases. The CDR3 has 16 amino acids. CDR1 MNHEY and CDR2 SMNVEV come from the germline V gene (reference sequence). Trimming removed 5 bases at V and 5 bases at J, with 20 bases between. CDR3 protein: CASSTGGRGRLDTQYF. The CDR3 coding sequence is TGTGCCAGCAGTACCGGGGGTCGGGGGAGATTAGATACGCAGTATTTT.

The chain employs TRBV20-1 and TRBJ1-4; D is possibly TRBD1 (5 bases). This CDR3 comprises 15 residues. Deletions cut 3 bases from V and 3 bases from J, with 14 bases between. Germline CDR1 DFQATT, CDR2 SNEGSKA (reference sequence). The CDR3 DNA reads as TGCAGTGCTAGTTTTCTAGACAGCCCTAATGAAAAACTGTTTTTT. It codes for CSASFLDSPNEKLFF.

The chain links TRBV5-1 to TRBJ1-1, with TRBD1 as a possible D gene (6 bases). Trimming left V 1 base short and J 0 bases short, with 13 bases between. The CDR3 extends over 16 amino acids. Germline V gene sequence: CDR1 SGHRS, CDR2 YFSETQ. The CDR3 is CASSLMTGTMNTEAFF. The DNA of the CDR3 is TGCGCCAGCAGCTTGATGACAGGCACCATGAACACTGAAGCTTTCTTT.

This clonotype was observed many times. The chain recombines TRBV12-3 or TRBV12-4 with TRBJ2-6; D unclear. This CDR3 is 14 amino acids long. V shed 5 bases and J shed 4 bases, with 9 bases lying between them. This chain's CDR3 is CASSGGLGANVLTF. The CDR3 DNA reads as TGTGCCAGCAGTGGTGGCTTAGGGGCCAACGTCCTGACTTTC.

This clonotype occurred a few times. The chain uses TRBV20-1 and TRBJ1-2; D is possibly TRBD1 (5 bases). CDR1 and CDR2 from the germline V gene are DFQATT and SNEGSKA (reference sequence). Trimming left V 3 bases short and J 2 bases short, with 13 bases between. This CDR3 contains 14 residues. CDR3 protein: CSARGGGSNYGYTF. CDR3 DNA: TGCAGTGCTAGGGGGGGAGGATCCAACTATGGCTACACCTTC.

The CDR3 nucleotides are TGTGCCAGCAGCCACACTAGCACCAATGAGCAGTTCTTC. Translated, it gives CASSHTSTNEQFF. This rearrangement joins TRBV3-1 to TRBJ2-1, with D tentatively TRBD2 (6 bases). This CDR3 is 13 amino acids long. V lost 3 bases, J lost 6 bases, and 9 bases lay in between. In germline, CDR1 is LGHDT, CDR2 YNNKEL (reference sequence).

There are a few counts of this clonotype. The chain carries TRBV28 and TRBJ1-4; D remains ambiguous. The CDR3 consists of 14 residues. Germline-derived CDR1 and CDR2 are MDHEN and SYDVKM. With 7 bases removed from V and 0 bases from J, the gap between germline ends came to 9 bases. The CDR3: CASTKAATNEKLFF. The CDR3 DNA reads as TGTGCCAGCACCAAGGCAGCAACTAATGAAAAACTGTTTTTT.

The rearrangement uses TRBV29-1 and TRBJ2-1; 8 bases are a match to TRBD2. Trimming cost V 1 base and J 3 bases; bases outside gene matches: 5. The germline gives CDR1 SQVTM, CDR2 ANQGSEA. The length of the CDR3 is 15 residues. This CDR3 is CSVEAERELYNEQFF. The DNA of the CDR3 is TGCAGCGTTGAAGCCGAGCGGGAGCTCTACAATGAGCAGTTCTTC.

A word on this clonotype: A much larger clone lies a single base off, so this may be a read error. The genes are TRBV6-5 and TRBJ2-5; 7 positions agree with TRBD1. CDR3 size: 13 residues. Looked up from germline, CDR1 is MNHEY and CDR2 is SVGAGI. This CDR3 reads CVSRKTGLETQYF. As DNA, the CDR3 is TGTGTCAGCAGAAAGACAGGGTTGGAGACCCAGTACTTC.

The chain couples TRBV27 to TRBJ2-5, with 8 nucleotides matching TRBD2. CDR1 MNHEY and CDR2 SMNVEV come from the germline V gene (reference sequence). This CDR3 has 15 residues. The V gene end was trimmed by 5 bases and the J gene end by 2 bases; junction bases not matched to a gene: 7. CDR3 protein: CASSHSGTRQETQYF. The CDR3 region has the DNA TGTGCCAGCAGTCACTCCGGGACTAGACAAGAGACCCAGTACTTC.

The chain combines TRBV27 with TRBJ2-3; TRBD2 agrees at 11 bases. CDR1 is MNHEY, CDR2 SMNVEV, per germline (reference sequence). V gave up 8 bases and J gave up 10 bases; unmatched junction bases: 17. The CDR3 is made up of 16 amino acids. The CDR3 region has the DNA TGTGCCAGCCGCCTAGCCGGGACTAGCGGACATCCAGCGCAGTATTTT. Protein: CASRLAGTSGHPAQYF.

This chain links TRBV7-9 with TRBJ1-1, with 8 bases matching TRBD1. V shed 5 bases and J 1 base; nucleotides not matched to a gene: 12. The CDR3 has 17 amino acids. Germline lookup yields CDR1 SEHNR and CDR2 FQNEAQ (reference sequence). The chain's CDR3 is CASSLPTGGGSNTEAFF. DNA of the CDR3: TGTGCCAGCAGCCTCCCAACAGGGGGAGGGTCGAACACTGAAGCTTTCTTT.

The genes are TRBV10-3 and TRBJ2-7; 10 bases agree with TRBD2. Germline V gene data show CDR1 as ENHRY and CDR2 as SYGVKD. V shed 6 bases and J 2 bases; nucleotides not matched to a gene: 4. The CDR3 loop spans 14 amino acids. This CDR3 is CAISGTSETYEQYF. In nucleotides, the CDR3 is TGTGCCATCAGCGGGACTAGCGAAACCTACGAGCAGTACTTC.

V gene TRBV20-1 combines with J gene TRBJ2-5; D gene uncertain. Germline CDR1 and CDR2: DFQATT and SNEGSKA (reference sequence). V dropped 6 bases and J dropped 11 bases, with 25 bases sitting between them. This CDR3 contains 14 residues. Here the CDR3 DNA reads TGCAGTGCCACGGTCCCGCCCAATTTCAATGAGCAGTACTTC. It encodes CSATVPPNFNEQYF.